This T cell receptor beta chain was captured in a study of blood T cell repertoires in COVID-19. Sequencing was performed with immunoSEQ multiplex PCR; in TCRdb, only in-frame clones are kept and a portion is missing. The data hold 130,000 to 150,000 clones, with approximately 83% observed a single time. The germline V and J ends were trimmed by 5 bases and 6 bases, with 8 bases remaining between them. The CDR3 is 11 residues long. Per the germline V gene, CDR1 is LGHDT and CDR2 is YNNKEL (reference sequence). Sequencing input: peripheral blood. This rearrangement joins TRBV3-1 (or the pseudogene TRBV3-2) to TRBJ2-7; D is uncertain. The clonotype comes from a woman older than 75 with acute or convalescent COVID-19. CDR3 nucleotides: TGTGCCAGCAGCAAGAGTGGCGAGCAGTACTTC. Translation gives CASSKSGEQYF.